The table lists the clone carrying this T cell receptor beta chain with many counts. Its antigen is unknown. The J segment lost 7 bases and the V segment lost 0 bases, leaving 12 bases of the junction unmatched. Germline loops: CDR1 LNHNV, CDR2 YYDKDF (reference sequence). This CDR3 contains 16 residues. As for time point: newly diagnosed GD, antithyroid drugs for less than 3 months. There was RNA extracted from PBMCs, and the TCR library was made from it. This entry is derived from a study of regulatory T cells in long-lasting Graves disease. Arm-PCR of CDR3 regions and iRepertoire HTBI primers were used to build TCR beta libraries. TCRdb reprocessed the multiplex PCR reads with MiXCR, giving one entry per CDR3 protein. The sample has roughly 220,000 distinct CDR3 sequences; 18% are singletons. Overall study results and limits: Persistent Graves' patients possessed reduced TCR diversity relative to recently diagnosed ones.

This receptor was obtained from a female donor with Graves disease. The source material was peripheral blood mononuclear cells (PBMCs), sampled at new diagnosis, from a patient treated with antithyroid drugs. V and J are TRBV15 and TRBJ2-7; 7 nucleotides line up with TRBD2. The CDR3 here is CATSRDLAIGGGEQYF. The CDR3 DNA sequence: TGTGCCACCAGCAGAGACTTAGCGATTGGGGGAGGGGAGCAGTACTTC.